These 17 T cell receptor beta chains share one sample of origin, sequenced in a study of blood T cell repertoires in COVID-19 (TCRdb year 2020). The library was built by means of the immunoSEQ multiplex PCR assay. TCRdb limited this immuneACCESS table to in-frame rearrangements with V and J called. A share of clones is missing; checked studies link under half to unresolved V genes, and the rest is unexplained. Across this sample there are roughly 250,000 clones, with about four fifths seen only once. The leading ten clones occupy approximately 10% of the sample. The sequenced sample consisted of peripheral blood. The receptors here all came from a woman over 75 with acute or convalescent COVID-19.

The V gene is TRBV30, the J gene TRBJ1-3; TRBD1 matches at 8 bases. Germline V gene sequence: CDR1 GTSNPN, CDR2 SVGIG (reference sequence). V lost 0 bases to trimming and J lost 2 bases; unmatched junction nucleotides: 3. CDR3 size: 15 residues. CDR3 loop: CAWSVGRGPGNTIYF. The DNA of the CDR3 is TGTGCCTGGAGTGTAGGCAGGGGGCCTGGAAACACCATATATTTT.

This clone was found once. This chain links TRBV7-3 with TRBJ2-5; 9 bases agree with TRBD2. The CDR3 sequence is 15 residues long. Germline CDR1 and CDR2: SGHTA and FQGTGA. V was clipped by 5 bases and J by 5 bases; unmatched bases: 9. CDR3 sequence (DNA): TGTGCCAGCAGCCCTAAGCGGGGGGACAAGGAGACCCAGTACTTC. The encoded protein is CASSPKRGDKETQYF.

The V gene is TRBV28, the J gene TRBJ1-5; D gene uncertain. Germline CDR1 is MDHEN and CDR2 is SYDVKM. V lost 6 bases and J lost 2, with 11 bases in between. The CDR3 is made up of 14 amino acids. CDR3 coding DNA: TGTGCCAGCAGCCCCGACAAACGCAATCAGCCCCAGCATTTT. As protein: CASSPDKRNQPQHF.

This clone was seen only once. The genes are TRBV5-8 and TRBJ2-7; TRBD1 is a possible D gene (5 bases). Trimming shortened V by 1 base and J by 6 bases, and 11 bases separated the two germline ends. Germline V gene data show CDR1 as SGHTS and CDR2 as YDEGEE. There are 13 residues in the CDR3. The CDR3 spells CASSLRQKGEQYF. Here the CDR3 DNA reads TGTGCCAGCAGCTTGCGACAGAAGGGCGAGCAGTACTTC.

This sequence joins TRBV6-6 and TRBJ1-5, with 7 bases identical to TRBD1. Germline CDR1 MNHNY, CDR2 SVGAGI (reference sequence). Unmatched junction bases numbered 6, after V lost 6 bases and J lost 1 base. This CDR3 region has 15 residues. CDR3 loop: CASRGQKQSNQPQHF. The CDR3 coding sequence is TGTGCCAGCAGGGGACAGAAGCAGAGCAATCAGCCCCAGCATTTT.

The rearrangement links TRBV25-1 to TRBJ2-3; TRBD2 agrees at 7 bases. Germline V CDR1 and CDR2: MGHDK, SYGVNS. The CDR3 loop spans 17 amino acids. Trimming at V came to 3 bases and at J to 8 bases, leaving 17 bases not matched to a gene. CDR3 nucleotides: TGTGCCAGCAGTGATAATATGGGGGAGGGTGGTCCAGGTACGCAGTATTTT. Its protein is CASSDNMGEGGPGTQYF. Drawing the rest from reference TRBV25-1 and TRBJ2-3, the complete variable domain is EADIYQTPRYLVIGTGKKITLECSQTMGHDKMYWYQQDPGMELHLIHYSYGVNSTEKGDLSSESTVSRIRTEHFPLTLESARPSHTSQYLCASSDNMGEGGPGTQYFGPGTRLTVL.

The chain employs TRBV5-1 and TRBJ2-7; 11 nucleotides line up with TRBD2. The CDR3 contains 17 residues. The V and J ends lost 7 bases and 0 bases, in that order; junction bases with no gene match: 12. Germline loops: CDR1 SGHRS, CDR2 YFSETQ. CDR3 amino acids: CASSLTGGTSGSYEQYF. The CDR3 nucleotides are TGCGCCAGCTCGCTCACAGGGGGGACTAGCGGCTCCTACGAGCAGTACTTC.

V and J are TRBV15 and TRBJ1-5; D is possibly TRBD1 (6 bases). The CDR3 loop spans 15 amino acids. The ends were cut back, 2 bases at V and 0 bases at J, with 8 bases in the middle. The germline gives CDR1 LNHNV, CDR2 YYDKDF (reference sequence). The CDR3 nucleotides are TGTGCCACCAGCAGAACCAGGGGTAGCAATCAGCCCCAGCATTTT. Translating gives CATSRTRGSNQPQHF.

This chain uses TRBV2 with TRBJ1-1, with D perhaps TRBD1 (5 bases). Germline lookup yields CDR1 SNHLY and CDR2 FYNNEI. V was clipped by 8 bases and J by 0 bases, with 10 bases between them. CDR3 length: 13 residues. CDR3 amino acids: CASSGLMNTEAFF. The DNA of the CDR3 is TGTGCCAGCTCAGGGCTTATGAACACTGAAGCTTTCTTT.

This clone was detected a few times. This chain connects TRBV20-1 to TRBJ1-3, with D unclear. CDR1 is DFQATT and CDR2 is SNEGSKA in the germline V gene (reference sequence). The CDR3 is 16 residues long. The V gene lost 3 bases and the J gene lost 2 bases, with 17 bases spanning the gap. CDR3 DNA: TGCAGTGCTAGTCCACCAACTAGGACGACTGGAAACACCATATATTTT. It encodes CSASPPTRTTGNTIYF.

The chain combines TRBV7-9 with TRBJ1-3; 8 positions match TRBD1. The CDR3 is 17 residues long. V trimming: 2 bases; J trimming: 0 bases; junction bases outside the gene matches: 6. In germline, CDR1 is SEHNR, CDR2 FQNEAQ (reference sequence). The CDR3 spells CASSLTDRGYSGNTIYF. CDR3 bases: TGTGCCAGCAGCTTAACCGACAGGGGCTACTCTGGAAACACCATATATTTT. Full variable domain (outside the CDR3, taken from reference TRBV7-9 and TRBJ1-3): DTGVSQNPRHKITKRGQNVTFRCDPISEHNRLYWYRQTLGQGPEFLTYFQNEAQLEKSRLLSDRFSAERPKGSFSTLEIQRTEQGDSAMYLCASSLTDRGYSGNTIYFGEGSWLTVV.

This sequence joins TRBV4-1 and TRBJ2-1; 8 positions agree with TRBD2. Germline V lookup: CDR1 MGHRA, CDR2 YSYEKL. With V trimmed by 4 bases and J by 3 bases, 2 bases remained unmatched. The CDR3 length is 14 residues. The CDR3 sequence: CASSRGGLYNEQFF. The CDR3 coding sequence is TGCGCCAGCAGCCGCGGGGGGCTCTACAATGAGCAGTTCTTC.

In DNA form, the CDR3 reads TGTGCCAGCAGTTTCGGGGGGTTAGGGGAGACCCAGTACTTC. This sequence encodes CASSFGGLGETQYF. The V call is TRBV28, the J call TRBJ2-5, with 7 positions matching TRBD2. V trimming: 3 bases; J trimming: 5 bases; junction bases outside the gene matches: 6. The CDR3 has 14 residues. Germline CDR1 is MDHEN and CDR2 is SYDVKM.

V is TRBV25-1 and J is TRBJ1-1; 7 bases agree with TRBD1. The CDR3 loop spans 15 amino acids. Trimming cost V 2 bases and J 5 bases; bases outside gene matches: 8. Germline assignment: CDR1 MGHDK and CDR2 SYGVNS. CDR3 region: CASSEPSPGGTEAFF. DNA of the CDR3: TGTGCCAGCAGTGAACCCTCCCCAGGGGGGACTGAAGCTTTCTTT. Based on the CDR3 plus reference TRBV25-1 and TRBJ1-1, the full variable domain is EADIYQTPRYLVIGTGKKITLECSQTMGHDKMYWYQQDPGMELHLIHYSYGVNSTEKGDLSSESTVSRIRTEHFPLTLESARPSHTSQYLCASSEPSPGGTEAFFGQGTRLTVV.

The chain employs TRBV7-8 and TRBJ2-2, with 14 bases aligning to TRBD2. The ends lost 5 bases at V and 4 bases at J; junction bases unmatched: 9. Germline V gene lookup returns CDR1 SGHVS and CDR2 FQNEAQ. The CDR3 runs 18 residues. CDR3 nucleotides: TGTGCCAGCAGCCCGGGACTAGCGGGGGTTTCGAGCACCGGGGAGCTGTTTTTT. Translating it yields CASSPGLAGVSSTGELFF.

The chain employs TRBV7-3 and TRBJ2-1, with TRBD2 matching over 7 bases. The CDR3 covers 15 residues. Germline loops: CDR1 SGHTA, CDR2 FQGTGA. The ends lost 3 bases at V and 4 bases at J; junction bases unmatched: 6. This CDR3 is CASSFSGGGYNEQFF. The CDR3 DNA is TGTGCCAGCAGCTTCAGTGGCGGGGGATACAATGAGCAGTTCTTC.

J is TRBJ2-7 and V is TRBV14, with D unresolved. The V gene lost 0 bases and the J gene lost 9 bases, with 9 bases spanning the gap. This CDR3 has 12 amino acids. Looked up from germline, CDR1 is SGHDN and CDR2 is FVKESK. In DNA, the CDR3 is TGTGCCAGCAGCCAAGATCCAACCGGGCAGTACTTC. Translation gives CASSQDPTGQYF.